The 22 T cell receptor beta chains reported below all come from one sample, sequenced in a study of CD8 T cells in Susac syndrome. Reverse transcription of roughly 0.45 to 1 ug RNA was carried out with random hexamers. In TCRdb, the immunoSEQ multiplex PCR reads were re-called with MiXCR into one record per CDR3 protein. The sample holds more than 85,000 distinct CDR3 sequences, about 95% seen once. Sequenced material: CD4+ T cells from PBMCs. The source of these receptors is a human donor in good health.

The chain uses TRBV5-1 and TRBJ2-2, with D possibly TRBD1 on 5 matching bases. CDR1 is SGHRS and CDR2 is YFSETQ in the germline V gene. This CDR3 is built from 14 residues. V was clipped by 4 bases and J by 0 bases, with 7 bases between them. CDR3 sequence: CASSPGTNTGELFF. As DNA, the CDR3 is TGCGCCAGCAGCCCAGGGACGAACACCGGGGAGCTGTTTTTT. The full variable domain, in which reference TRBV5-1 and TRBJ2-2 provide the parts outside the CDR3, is KAGVTQTPRYLIKTRGQQVTLSCSPISGHRSVSWYQQTPGQGLQFLFEYFSETQRNKGNFPGRFSGRQFSNSRSEMNVSTLELGDSALYLCASSPGTNTGELFFGEGSRLTVL.

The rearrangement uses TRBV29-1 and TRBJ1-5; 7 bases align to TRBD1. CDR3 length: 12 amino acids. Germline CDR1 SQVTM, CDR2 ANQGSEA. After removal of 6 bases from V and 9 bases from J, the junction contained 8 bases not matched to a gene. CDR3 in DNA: TGCAGCGTCAGGGGGGAGGGAGGGCCCCAGCATTTT. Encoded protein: CSVRGEGGPQHF.

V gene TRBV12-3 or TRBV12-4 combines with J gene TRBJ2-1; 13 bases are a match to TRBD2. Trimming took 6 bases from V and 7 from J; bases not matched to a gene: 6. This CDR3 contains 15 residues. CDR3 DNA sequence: TGTGCCAGCAGACAGACTAGCGGGAGGTTAAATGAGCAGTTCTTC. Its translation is CASRQTSGRLNEQFF.

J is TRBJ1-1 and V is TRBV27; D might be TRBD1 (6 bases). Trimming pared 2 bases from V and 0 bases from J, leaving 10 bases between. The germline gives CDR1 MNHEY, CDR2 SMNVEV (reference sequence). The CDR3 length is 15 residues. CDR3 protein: CASSLAGTMNTEAFF. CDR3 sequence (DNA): TGTGCCAGCAGTTTAGCCGGGACAATGAACACTGAAGCTTTCTTT.

DNA for the CDR3: TGCAGCGTTTCTGAGACAGTATCGGCTGAAGCTTTCTTT. It specifies CSVSETVSAEAFF. The chain is built from TRBV29-1 and TRBJ1-1; the D gene is possibly TRBD1 (5 bases). CDR1 is SQVTM and CDR2 is ANQGSEA in the germline V gene. Between the trimmed V and J ends, which lost 5 bases and 6 bases, there was a span of 16 bases. This CDR3 comprises 13 residues.

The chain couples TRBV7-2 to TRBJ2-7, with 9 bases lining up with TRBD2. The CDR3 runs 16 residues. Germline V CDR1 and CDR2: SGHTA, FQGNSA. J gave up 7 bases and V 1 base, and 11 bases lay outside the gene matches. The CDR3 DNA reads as TGTGCCAGCAGCTTAGATCTAGGTAGCGGGAGTTGGGAGCAGTACTTC. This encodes CASSLDLGSGSWEQYF.

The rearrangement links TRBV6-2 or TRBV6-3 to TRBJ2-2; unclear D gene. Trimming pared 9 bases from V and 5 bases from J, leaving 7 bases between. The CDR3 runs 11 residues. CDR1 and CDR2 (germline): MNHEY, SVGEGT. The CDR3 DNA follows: TGTGCCAGTGGAGCAACCGGGGAGCTGTTTTTT. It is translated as CASGATGELFF.

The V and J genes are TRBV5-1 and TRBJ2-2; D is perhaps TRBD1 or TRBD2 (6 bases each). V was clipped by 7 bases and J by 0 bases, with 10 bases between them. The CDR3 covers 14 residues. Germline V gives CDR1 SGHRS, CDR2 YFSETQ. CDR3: CASAEGANTGELFF. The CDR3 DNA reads TGCGCCAGCGCGGAGGGGGCGAACACCGGGGAGCTGTTTTTT. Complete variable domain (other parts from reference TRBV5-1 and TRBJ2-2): KAGVTQTPRYLIKTRGQQVTLSCSPISGHRSVSWYQQTPGQGLQFLFEYFSETQRNKGNFPGRFSGRQFSNSRSEMNVSTLELGDSALYLCASAEGANTGELFFGEGSRLTVL.

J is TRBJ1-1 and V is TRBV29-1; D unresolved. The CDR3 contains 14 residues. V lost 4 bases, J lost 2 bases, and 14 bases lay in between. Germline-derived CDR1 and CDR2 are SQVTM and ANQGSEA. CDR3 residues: CSVAPWTGNTEAFF. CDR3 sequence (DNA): TGCAGCGTTGCACCCTGGACGGGCAACACTGAAGCTTTCTTT.

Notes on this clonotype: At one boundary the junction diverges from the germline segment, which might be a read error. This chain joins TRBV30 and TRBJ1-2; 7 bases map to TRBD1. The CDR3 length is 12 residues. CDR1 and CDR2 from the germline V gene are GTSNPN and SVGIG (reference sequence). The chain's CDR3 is CARRSLTGSYTF. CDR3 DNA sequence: TGTGCCCGGAGAAGTTTGACAGGGAGCTACACCTTC.

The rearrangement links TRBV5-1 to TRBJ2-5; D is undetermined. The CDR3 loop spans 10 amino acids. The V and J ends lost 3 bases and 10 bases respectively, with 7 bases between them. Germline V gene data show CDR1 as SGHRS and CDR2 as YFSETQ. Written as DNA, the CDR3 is TGCGCCAGCAGCTGCTATCACCAGTACTTC. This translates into CASSCYHQYF.

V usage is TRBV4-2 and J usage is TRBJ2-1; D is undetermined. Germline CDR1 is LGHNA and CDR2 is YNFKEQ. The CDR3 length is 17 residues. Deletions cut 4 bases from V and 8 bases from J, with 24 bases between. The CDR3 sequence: CASSLDISGPGFDEQFF. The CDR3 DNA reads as TGTGCCAGCAGCCTCGATATTTCTGGACCCGGCTTCGATGAGCAGTTCTTC.

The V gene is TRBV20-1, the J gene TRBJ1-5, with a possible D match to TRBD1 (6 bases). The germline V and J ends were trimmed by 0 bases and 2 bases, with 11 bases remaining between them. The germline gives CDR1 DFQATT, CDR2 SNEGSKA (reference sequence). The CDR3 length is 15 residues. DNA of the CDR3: TGCAGTGCTAGAGAAGGGGGATACCGCAATCAGCCCCAGCATTTT. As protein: CSAREGGYRNQPQHF.

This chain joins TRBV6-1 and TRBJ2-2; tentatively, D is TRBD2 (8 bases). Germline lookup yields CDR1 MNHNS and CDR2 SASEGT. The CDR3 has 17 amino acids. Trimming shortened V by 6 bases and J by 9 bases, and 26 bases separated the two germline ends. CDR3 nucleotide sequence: TGTGCCAGCAGGGCGGGGGGTGAAGGACAGGTTCGTCGGGAGCTGTTTTTT. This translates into CASRAGGEGQVRRELFF.

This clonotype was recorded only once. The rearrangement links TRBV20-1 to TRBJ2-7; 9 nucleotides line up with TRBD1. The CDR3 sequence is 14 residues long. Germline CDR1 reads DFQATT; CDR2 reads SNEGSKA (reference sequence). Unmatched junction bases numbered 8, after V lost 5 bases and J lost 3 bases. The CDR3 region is CSASLGTGFYEQYF. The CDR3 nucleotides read TGCAGTGCTTCTCTTGGGACAGGGTTCTACGAGCAGTACTTC.

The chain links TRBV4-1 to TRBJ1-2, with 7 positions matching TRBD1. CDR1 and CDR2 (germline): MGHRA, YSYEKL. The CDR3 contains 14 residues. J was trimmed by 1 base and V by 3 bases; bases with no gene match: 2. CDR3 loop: CASSHPGGNYGYTF. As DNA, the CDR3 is TGCGCCAGCAGCCACCCAGGGGGTAACTATGGCTACACCTTC.

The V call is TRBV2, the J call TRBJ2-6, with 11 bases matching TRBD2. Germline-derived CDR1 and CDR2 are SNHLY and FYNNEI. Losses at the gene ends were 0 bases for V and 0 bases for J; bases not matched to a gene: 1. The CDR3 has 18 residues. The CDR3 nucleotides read TGTGCCAGCAGTGAAGCGCTAGCGGGGGGCTCTGGGGCCAACGTCCTGACTTTC. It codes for CASSEALAGGSGANVLTF.

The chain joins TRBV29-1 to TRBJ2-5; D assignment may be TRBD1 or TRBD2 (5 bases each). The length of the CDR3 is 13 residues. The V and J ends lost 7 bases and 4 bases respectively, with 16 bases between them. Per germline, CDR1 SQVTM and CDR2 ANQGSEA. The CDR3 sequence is CSAPSGGLETQYF. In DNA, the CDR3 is TGCAGCGCCCCCTCTGGGGGTCTAGAGACCCAGTACTTC.

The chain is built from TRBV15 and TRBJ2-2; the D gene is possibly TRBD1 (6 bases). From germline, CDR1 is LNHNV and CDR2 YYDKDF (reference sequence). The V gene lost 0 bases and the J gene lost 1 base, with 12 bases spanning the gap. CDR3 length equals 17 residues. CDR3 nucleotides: TGTGCCACCAGCAGAGATATGGGGACACTGAACACCGGGGAGCTGTTTTTT. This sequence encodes CATSRDMGTLNTGELFF. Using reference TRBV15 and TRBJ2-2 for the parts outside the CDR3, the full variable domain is DAMVIQNPRYQVTQFGKPVTLSCSQTLNHNVMYWYQQKSSQAPKLLFHYYDKDFNNEADTPDNFQSRRPNTSFCFLDIRSPGLGDTAMYLCATSRDMGTLNTGELFFGEGSRLTVL.

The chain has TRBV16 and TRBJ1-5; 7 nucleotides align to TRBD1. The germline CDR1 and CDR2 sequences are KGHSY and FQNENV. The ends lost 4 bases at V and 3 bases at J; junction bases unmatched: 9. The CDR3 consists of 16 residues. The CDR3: CASSPPTGFDNQPQHF. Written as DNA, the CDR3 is TGTGCCAGCAGCCCTCCGACAGGGTTCGACAATCAGCCCCAGCATTTT.

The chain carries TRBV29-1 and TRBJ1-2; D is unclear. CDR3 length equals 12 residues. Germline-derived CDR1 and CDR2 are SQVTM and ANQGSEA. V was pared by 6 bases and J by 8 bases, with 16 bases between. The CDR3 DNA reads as TGCAGCGTCGGCGGGTTGCAGATCGGCTACACCTTC. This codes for CSVGGLQIGYTF.

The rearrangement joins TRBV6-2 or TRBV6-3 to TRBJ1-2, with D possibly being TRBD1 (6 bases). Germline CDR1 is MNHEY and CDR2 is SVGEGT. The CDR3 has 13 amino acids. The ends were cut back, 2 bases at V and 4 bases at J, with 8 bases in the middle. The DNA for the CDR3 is TGTGCCAGCAGTTACGACAGGACCTATGGCTACACCTTC. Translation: CASSYDRTYGYTF.